The rows below give T cell receptor beta chains drawn from one sample of a study of T cell responses to AZD1222 COVID-19 vaccine. Clones were sequenced by immunoSEQ multiplex PCR, and TCRdb holds only the in-frame ones, with some missing. The sample contains about 200,000 clones, 85% to 95% of which appear only once. Sequencing used peripheral blood, obtained 28 days after the second AZD1222 dose. The receptors here all came from an adult who received the AZD1222 COVID-19 vaccine. The CDR3 runs from the conserved cysteine through the conserved F or W. The D gene is left open where the match is weak. The size of a clone is reported for some rows only, either as once, few or many, or as a class for expanded clones.

size | J | D | V | DNA | CDR3
. | TRBJ2-1 | TRBD2 | TRBV9 | TGTGCCAGCAGCGTAGCTGGCGGGGGGGCATGGAATGAGCAGTTCTTC | CASSVAGGGAWNEQFF
. | TRBJ2-1 | . | TRBV6-2/TRBV6-3 | TGTGCCAGCAGTTTCCTAGACAGCAGCTCCTACAATGAGCAGTTCTTC | CASSFLDSSSYNEQFF
. | TRBJ1-5 | . | TRBV28 | TGTGCCAGCAGTTTTGGCCAGGGATTTTATAGCAATCAGCCCCAGCATTTT | CASSFGQGFYSNQPQHF
. | TRBJ1-3 | . | TRBV6-5 | TGTGCCAGCAGTCAACAGGTCCCCTCTGGAAACACCATATATTTT | CASSQQVPSGNTIYF
. | TRBJ1-1 | TRBD1 | TRBV5-4 | TGTGCCAGCAGCTTGGGCCAGGGGGCGCGGGGGAACACTGAAGCTTTCTTT | CASSLGQGARGNTEAFF
. | TRBJ1-5 | TRBD1 | TRBV2 | TGTGCCAGCAGGGACAGGGGTTCCGGCAATCAGCCCCAGCATTTT | CASRDRGSGNQPQHF
. | TRBJ1-6 | TRBD1 | TRBV27 | TGTGCCAGCAGTATCGGACAGGGGTCCTATAATTCACCCCTCCACTTT | CASSIGQGSYNSPLHF
. | TRBJ2-7 | . | TRBV6-2/TRBV6-3 | TGTGCCAGCAGTTACTCGACAGGGACTACCAGCTACGAGCAGTACTTC | CASSYSTGTTSYEQYF
. | TRBJ2-1 | . | TRBV7-6 | TGTGCCAGCAGCCCTGGAACCATAGCTAATGAGCAGTTCTTC | CASSPGTIANEQFF
. | TRBJ1-1 | . | TRBV18 | TGTGCCAGCTCACCCATGGACGGGAACACTGAAGCTTTCTTT | CASSPMDGNTEAFF
. | TRBJ1-1 | . | TRBV6-5 | TGTGCCAGCAGTTACTCCACAGACCGAAACACTGAAGCTTTCTTT | CASSYSTDRNTEAFF
. | TRBJ1-5 | . | TRBV27 | TGTGCCAGCAGTTTGTCTTCACAGGGTAGGCAGCCCCAGCATTTT | CASSLSSQGRQPQHF
. | TRBJ1-2 | . | TRBV7-9 | TGTGCCAGCCCCACGAAGTCTAACTATGGCTACACCTTC | CASPTKSNYGYTF
. | TRBJ1-4 | . | TRBV3-1/TRBV3-2 | TGTGCCAGCAGCCTGACGGGGGCCGGTAATGAAAAACTGTTTTTT | CASSLTGAGNEKLFF
. | TRBJ1-1 | TRBD1 | TRBV6-6 | TGTGCCAGCAGTCTGACAGGGGGTGTAGTCACTGAAGCTTTCTTT | CASSLTGGVVTEAFF
. | TRBJ2-6 | . | TRBV7-2 | TGTGCCAGCAGCGCCCGGAGACTTCCTGGGGCCAACGTCCTGACTTTC | CASSARRLPGANVLTF
. | TRBJ1-4 | . | TRBV5-1 | TGCGCCAGCAGCTTTGGAAACAGGGATAATGAAAAACTGTTTTTT | CASSFGNRDNEKLFF
. | TRBJ1-1 | . | TRBV19 | TGTGCCAGTAGTCGCCGAACTGGGGACACTGAAGCTTTCTTT | CASSRRTGDTEAFF
. | TRBJ2-6 | . | TRBV12-5 | TGTGCTAGTACCCCGGGACGGAGCTCTGGGGCCAACGTCCTGACTTTC | CASTPGRSSGANVLTF
. | TRBJ1-3 | . | TRBV18 | TGTGCCAGCTCACCACCATTGGGGGGACGGGACACCATATATTTT | CASSPPLGGRDTIYF
. | TRBJ1-1 | . | TRBV19 | TGTGCCAGTACTTCCTGGGGGGGGAACACTGAAGCTTTCTTT | CASTSWGGNTEAFF
. | TRBJ2-5 | . | TRBV19 | TGTGCCAGTTCCGGGACACCCAAGGAAGAGACCCAGTACTTC | CASSGTPKEETQYF
. | TRBJ1-1 | TRBD1 | TRBV19 | TGTGCCAGTAGCCCCGAGGACAGGGAGTACACTGAAGCTTTCTTT | CASSPEDREYTEAFF
. | TRBJ2-7 | TRBD1 | TRBV2 | TGTGCCAGCAGTTTAACCGGGACAGGGGGCGAGGAGCAGTACTTC | CASSLTGTGGEEQYF
. | TRBJ2-7 | TRBD2 | TRBV19 | TGTGCCAGTAGTGCCGGGACTAGCGGGGGGGCCAACTACGAGCAGTACTTC | CASSAGTSGGANYEQYF
. | TRBJ1-3 | . | TRBV6-5 | TGTGCCAGCATTGTTGTCTCTGGAAACACCATATATTTT | CASIVVSGNTIYF
few | TRBJ2-3 | TRBD1 | TRBV11-2 | TGTGCCAGCAGCTTTAGGACAGGGGGGACAGATACGCAGTATTTT | CASSFRTGGTDTQYF
. | TRBJ1-2 | TRBD1 | TRBV3-1/TRBV3-2 | TGTGCCAGCAGCCCCAGGGGGGGTTCCCTGAGTTTTGGCTACACCTTC | CASSPRGGSLSFGYTF
. | TRBJ2-7 | . | TRBV30 | TGTGCCTGGAGACCACAGAGCTCCTACGAGCAGTACTTC | CAWRPQSSYEQYF
. | TRBJ1-3 | TRBD1 | TRBV4-1 | TGCGCCAGCAGTCTTACAGGGGGCTCTGGAAACACCATATATTTT | CASSLTGGSGNTIYF
. | TRBJ1-2 | . | TRBV19 | TGTGCCAGTAGTCCCAGTTTGTACGGATATGGCTACACCTTC | CASSPSLYGYGYTF
. | TRBJ1-5 | TRBD1 | TRBV25-1 | TGTGCCAGCAGTGATTCAGGGGGAAGACAGCCCCAGCATTTT | CASSDSGGRQPQHF
. | TRBJ2-2 | TRBD2 | TRBV28 | TGTGCCAGCAGTTTAGGTGCGGGGGCGAACACCGGGGAGCTGTTTTTT | CASSLGAGANTGELFF
. | TRBJ1-2 | . | TRBV5-1 | TGCGCCAGCAGCTCTCTTAGCCAGGGTAACTATGGCTACACCTTC | CASSSLSQGNYGYTF
. | TRBJ1-3 | . | TRBV3-1/TRBV3-2 | TGTGCCAGCAGCCCAACAGGGATAGGCTCTGGAAACACCATATATTTT | CASSPTGIGSGNTIYF
. | TRBJ2-3 | . | TRBV5-1 | TGCGCCAGCAGCGCCAGACTAGAAAGAGATACGCAGTATTTT | CASSARLERDTQYF
. | TRBJ2-4 | TRBD1 | TRBV6-2/TRBV6-3 | TGTGCCAGCAGTTACTTGGGGACAGGAAAAAACATTCAGTACTTC | CASSYLGTGKNIQYF
. | TRBJ1-5 | . | TRBV28 | TGTGCCAGCAGAGGGGATTTTGGCAATCAGCCCCAGCATTTT | CASRGDFGNQPQHF
few | TRBJ1-5 | TRBD1 | TRBV27 | TGTGCCACCAGACAGGGGCCCAATCAGCCCCAGCATTTT | CATRQGPNQPQHF
. | TRBJ2-1 | TRBD2 | TRBV6-5 | TGTGCCAGCGGCCTACGGAGCGGGGGGGCCTCGGAGTTCTTC | CASGLRSGGASEFF
. | TRBJ1-3 | . | TRBV19 | TGTGCCAGTAGTACGCGCGGGACTGCCGACTCTGGAAACACCATATATTTT | CASSTRGTADSGNTIYF
once | TRBJ2-7 | . | TRBV28 | TGTGCCAGCAGTTTAGGGCTTGTCGAGCAGTACTTC | CASSLGLVEQYF
. | TRBJ1-6 | TRBD1 | TRBV5-6 | TGTGCCAGCAGCCGACAGGGCTCAAGGGAATCACCCCTCCACTTT | CASSRQGSRESPLHF
. | TRBJ1-4 | . | TRBV19 | TGTGCCAGTAGGCCTAGGGGGGAAAAACTGTTTTTT | CASRPRGEKLFF
. | TRBJ2-7 | TRBD1 | TRBV3-1/TRBV3-2 | TGTGCCAGCAGCCGAGACAGGGGTCGACAGTACTTC | CASSRDRGRQYF
. | TRBJ2-3 | TRBD2 | TRBV10-1 | TGCGCCAGCAGTGAGGGGGGGGGCACAGATACGCAGTATTTT | CASSEGGGTDTQYF
once | TRBJ1-2 | TRBD1 | TRBV5-5 | TGTGCCAGCAGCCATACAGGGGGCAAAGATGGCTACACCTTC | CASSHTGGKDGYTF
. | TRBJ1-2 | TRBD1 | TRBV28 | TGTGCCAGCAGTGGACAGGTCTATGGCTACACCTTC | CASSGQVYGYTF
. | TRBJ1-4 | . | TRBV9 | TGTGCCAGCAGCACCTCCGGGTCGGGAAAACTGTTTTTT | CASSTSGSGKLFF
. | TRBJ1-5 | . | TRBV29-1 | TGCAGCGTTATAGGGACTGCTGGTCAGCCCCAGCATTTT | CSVIGTAGQPQHF
. | TRBJ2-2 | . | TRBV5-4 | TGTGCCAGCAGCCGCGACTACCAATCTGCGAACACCGGGGAGCTGTTTTTT | CASSRDYQSANTGELFF